This entry features one TCR beta chain sequence. A read error may account for a junction end that differs from germline. The CDR3 has 13 residues. Germline V lookup: CDR1 MNHEY, CDR2 SVGAGI. This entry belongs to a study of blood T cell repertoires in COVID-19. Authors' data handling: Using reference gene primer amplification, nucleated cell counts were estimated. Assay used: immunoSEQ multiplex PCR; TCRdb lists only in-frame clones, some missing. V, J and clone size were drawn from that table, and D and trimming were deduced from the DNA. The table has 130,000 or so clones, 85% to 90% seen once. The sequenced sample consisted of peripheral blood. The TCR comes from a man aged 50 or older with active COVID-19. The V gene is TRBV6-5, the J gene TRBJ1-5; 7 positions agree with TRBD1. The CDR3: CASSSTGSQPRHF. CDR3 coding DNA: TGTGCCAGCAGCTCGACAGGGAGTCAGCCCCGGCATTTT.